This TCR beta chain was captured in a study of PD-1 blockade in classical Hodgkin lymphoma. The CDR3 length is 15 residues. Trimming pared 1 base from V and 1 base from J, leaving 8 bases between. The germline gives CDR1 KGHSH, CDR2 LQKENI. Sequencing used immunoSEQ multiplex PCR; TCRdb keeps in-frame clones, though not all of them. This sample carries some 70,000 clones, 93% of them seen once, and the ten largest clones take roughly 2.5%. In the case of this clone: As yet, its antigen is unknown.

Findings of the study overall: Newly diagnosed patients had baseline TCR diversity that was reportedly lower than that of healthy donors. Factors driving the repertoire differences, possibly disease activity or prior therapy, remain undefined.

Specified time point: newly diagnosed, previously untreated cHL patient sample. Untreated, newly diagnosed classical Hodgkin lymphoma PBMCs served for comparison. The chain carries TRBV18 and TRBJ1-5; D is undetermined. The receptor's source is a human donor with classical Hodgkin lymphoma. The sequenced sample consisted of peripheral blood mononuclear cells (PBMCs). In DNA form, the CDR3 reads TGTGCCAGCTCACCACTAGCCGGGAGCAATCAGCCCCAGCATTTT. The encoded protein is CASSPLAGSNQPQHF.